These 9 T cell receptor beta chains were sequenced from one sample in a study of technical replicates of blood from a handful of donors. Libraries were prepared by immunoSEQ multiplex PCR; TCRdb keeps only in-frame clonotypes and omits some of them. Here the sample spans roughly 76,000 clones, approximately 94% being singletons. Sequencing was performed on T cells isolated from PBMCs. Receptors originate from a human donor in good health.

V usage is TRBV19 and J usage is TRBJ2-1; 7 nucleotides align to TRBD1. The CDR3 sequence is 12 residues long. CDR1 is LNHDA, CDR2 SQIVND, per germline (reference sequence). V was clipped by 5 bases and J by 10 bases; unmatched bases: 5. The CDR3, as DNA: TGTGCCAGTAGTCCAGGGGGTGAGGAGCAGTTCTTC. Amino acid sequence: CASSPGGEEQFF. Full variable domain (missing parts from reference TRBV19 and TRBJ2-1): DGGITQSPKYLFRKEGQNVTLSCEQNLNHDAMYWYRQDPGQGLRLIYYSQIVNDFQKGDIAEGYSVSREKKESFPLTVTSAQKNPTAFYLCASSPGGEEQFFGPGTRLTVL.

This chain links TRBV5-1 with TRBJ2-5; 7 bases align to TRBD2. There are 15 residues in the CDR3. CDR1 SGHRS and CDR2 YFSETQ come from the germline V gene. V shed 0 bases and J 4 bases; nucleotides not matched to a gene: 6. The CDR3 DNA follows: TGCGCCAGCAGCTTGGAAGCGGGACCGGCAGAGACCCAGTACTTC. Residues: CASSLEAGPAETQYF. Looking up the rest from reference TRBV5-1 and TRBJ2-5 gives the full variable domain: KAGVTQTPRYLIKTRGQQVTLSCSPISGHRSVSWYQQTPGQGLQFLFEYFSETQRNKGNFPGRFSGRQFSNSRSEMNVSTLELGDSALYLCASSLEAGPAETQYFGPGTRLLVL.

V and J are TRBV25-1 and TRBJ2-7, with 11 bases aligning to TRBD2. The germline V gene has CDR1 MGHDK and CDR2 SYGVNS. The CDR3 runs to 15 residues. The J segment lost 2 bases and the V segment lost 6 bases, leaving 6 bases of the junction unmatched. CDR3 protein: CASSLGTSGAYEQYF. The CDR3, as DNA: TGTGCCAGCAGCCTCGGGACTAGCGGTGCCTACGAGCAGTACTTC.

The V and J genes are TRBV10-3 and TRBJ2-7; D unresolved. The V gene's germline CDR1 is ENHRY and CDR2 SYGVKD. The germline V and J ends were trimmed by 4 bases and 3 bases, with 19 bases remaining between them. This CDR3 region has 16 residues. The CDR3 loop reads CAISAALFIRSYEQYF. The CDR3 nucleotides are TGTGCCATCAGTGCAGCATTGTTTATCCGGAGCTACGAGCAGTACTTC.

This chain links TRBV7-9 with TRBJ2-7; 8 bases map to TRBD1. The trim removed 4 bases at V and 3 bases at J, leaving 8 bases unmatched. The CDR3 consists of 15 residues. Germline lookup yields CDR1 SEHNR and CDR2 FQNEAQ (reference sequence). The CDR3 region has the DNA TGTGCCAGCAGCTCCAGTCGACAGGGGTACTACGAGCAGTACTTC. Protein product: CASSSSRQGYYEQYF.

This clone has just one count. This sequence joins TRBV4-1 and TRBJ2-1; a possible D gene is TRBD2 (6 bases). Germline V lookup: CDR1 MGHRA, CDR2 YSYEKL. Trimming cost V 0 bases and J 4 bases, with 13 bases left between them. CDR3 size: 16 residues. The CDR3 reads CASSQERAGWYNEQFF. The CDR3 DNA reads TGCGCCAGCAGCCAAGAAAGGGCGGGATGGTACAATGAGCAGTTCTTC.

The chain couples TRBV11-3 to TRBJ2-5; 9 bases map to TRBD1. The CDR3 length is 17 residues. The V gene end was trimmed by 4 bases and the J gene end by 4 bases; junction bases not matched to a gene: 13. Germline V gene data show CDR1 as SGHNT and CDR2 as YENEEA. CDR3 nucleotides: TGTGCCAGCAGCTCAATTAAGGAGGACAGGGGAACAGAGACCCAGTACTTC. Translation gives CASSSIKEDRGTETQYF.

The chain is built from TRBV10-1 and TRBJ1-1, with D tentatively TRBD1 (5 bases). The V and J ends lost 9 bases and 4 bases respectively, with 18 bases between them. This CDR3 region has 14 residues. Germline CDR1 and CDR2: WNHNN and SYGVQD (reference sequence). Here the CDR3 reads CARVCAGPGTEAFF. Here the CDR3 DNA reads TGCGCCAGAGTCTGTGCGGGGCCGGGCACTGAAGCTTTCTTT.

V and J are TRBV28 and TRBJ2-3, with D perhaps TRBD2 (6 bases). Germline V gene data show CDR1 as MDHEN and CDR2 as SYDVKM. The CDR3 length is 19 residues. Trimming removed 7 bases from V and 2 bases from J, with 28 bases in between. CDR3 residues: CASNSGDFEWSPHTDTQYF. Written as DNA, the CDR3 is TGTGCCAGCAACAGTGGGGACTTTGAGTGGAGTCCCCACACAGATACGCAGTATTTT.